The 26 T cell receptor beta chains given below trace back to one sample, sequenced in a study of cytomegalovirus exposure and HLA in healthy donors. Both 60 Vbeta primers and 13 Jbeta primers went into the PCR. The assay was immunoSEQ multiplex PCR, and TCRdb's table has in-frame clones only and misses some. The sample carries about 94,000 clones, around four fifths recorded once. Sequenced: PBMCs. The receptors originated from a male donor in good health and CMV-seronegative.

The chain combines TRBV7-3 with TRBJ2-5; TRBD1 is a possible D gene (7 bases). CDR1 SGHTA and CDR2 FQGTGA come from the germline V gene. V was trimmed by 4 bases and J by 5 bases, leaving 17 bases between them. This CDR3 is built from 15 residues. The CDR3 DNA is TGTGCCAGCAGCTACTCCGGAGGGGGCGGTGAGACCCAGTACTTC. Amino acid sequence: CASSYSGGGGETQYF.

This clone has more than one count but fewer than ten. V gene TRBV7-8 combines with J gene TRBJ2-1, with 8 bases fitting TRBD2. The V and J ends lost 1 base and 6 bases, in that order; junction bases with no gene match: 8. The germline CDR1 and CDR2 sequences are SGHVS and FQNEAQ. The CDR3 is 16 amino acids. The CDR3 DNA reads TGTGCCAGCAGCTTAGGGGCGGGAGGATCTCCCAATGAGCAGTTCTTC. This sequence encodes CASSLGAGGSPNEQFF.

A few counts support this clone. A read error may account for a junction end that differs from germline. The chain couples TRBV28 to TRBJ2-6; D may be TRBD1 (5 bases). In germline, CDR1 is MDHEN, CDR2 SYDVKM. This CDR3 has 14 residues. The CDR3 nucleotides read TGTGCCAGCAGTCTCTTCTCTGGGGCCAACGGCCTGACTTTC. Protein: CASSLFSGANGLTF.

This rearrangement joins TRBV28 to TRBJ1-2; TRBD1 matches at 8 bases. CDR1 and CDR2 from the germline V gene are MDHEN and SYDVKM. The junction had 10 bases not matched to a gene; V was cut back by 3 bases and J by 4 bases. The CDR3 runs to 16 residues. For the CDR3, the DNA is TGTGCCAGCAGTTTCCGGGACAGGAGCCAGTTCTATGGCTACACCTTC. Protein: CASSFRDRSQFYGYTF.

The V call is TRBV5-1, the J call TRBJ2-7, with unresolved D. From germline, CDR1 is SGHRS and CDR2 YFSETQ. V lost 1 base and J 5 bases, leaving 7 bases between the germline ends. The CDR3 extends over 12 amino acids. The CDR3 reads CASSLSSHEQYF. The CDR3 DNA reads TGCGCCAGCAGCTTGTCTTCCCACGAGCAGTACTTC.

The chain couples TRBV11-2 to TRBJ2-3, with TRBD1 as a possible D gene (5 bases). Germline CDR1 SGHAT, CDR2 FQNNGV. V dropped 0 bases and J dropped 2 bases, with 12 bases sitting between them. This CDR3 has 16 residues. The CDR3 sequence: CASSLEGRDVTDTQYF. The CDR3 coding sequence is TGTGCCAGCAGCTTAGAGGGCAGGGATGTCACAGATACGCAGTATTTT.

This chain joins TRBV18 and TRBJ1-5, with D perhaps matching TRBD1 (5 bases). Between the trimmed V and J ends, which lost 0 bases and 7 bases, there was a span of 22 bases. The CDR3 covers 18 residues. Germline CDR1 KGHSH, CDR2 LQKENI. The CDR3 coding sequence is TGTGCCAGCTCACCACCGGGGATAAGGGGAAGGTACGACCAGCCCCAGCATTTT. It specifies CASSPPGIRGRYDQPQHF.

The rearrangement joins TRBV5-1 to TRBJ2-1; tentatively, D is TRBD2 (5 bases). The V and J ends lost 4 bases and 9 bases respectively, with 14 bases between them. CDR1 SGHRS and CDR2 YFSETQ come from the germline V gene. The CDR3 contains 13 residues. The DNA for the CDR3 is TGCGCCAGCAGCCCCGTTAAAGCGGCTGAGCAGTTCTTC. Translation: CASSPVKAAEQFF.

The chain couples TRBV28 to TRBJ2-7, with D tentatively TRBD2 (6 bases). The germline V and J ends were trimmed by 7 bases and 1 base, with 17 bases remaining between them. The CDR3 has 15 residues. Germline loops: CDR1 MDHEN, CDR2 SYDVKM. The CDR3 DNA is TGTGCCAGCACCACGGGGACTTCCTATTCCTACGAGCAGTACTTC. As protein: CASTTGTSYSYEQYF.

This chain connects TRBV7-9 to TRBJ2-7; 7 nucleotides align to TRBD1. Germline CDR1 reads SEHNR; CDR2 reads FQNEAQ (reference sequence). The CDR3 sequence is 15 residues long. J was trimmed by 0 bases and V by 3 bases; bases with no gene match: 5. CDR3 coding DNA: TGTGCCAGCAGCTTTGAGGACAGGCCCTCCTACGAGCAGTACTTC. Its protein is CASSFEDRPSYEQYF.

This clone was seen a few times. The chain couples TRBV6-1 to TRBJ1-4; D possibly corresponds to TRBD1 (6 bases). CDR1 and CDR2 from the germline V gene are MNHNS and SASEGT. Trimming shortened V by 7 bases and J by 6 bases, and 15 bases separated the two germline ends. This CDR3 spans 14 amino acids. CDR3 DNA sequence: TGTGCCAGCACCGGGGGGAGGGGGGATGAAAAACTGTTTTTT. This translates into CASTGGRGDEKLFF.

In regard to this clone: The identical CDR3 is also encoded by other nucleotide sequences in the sample. V and J are TRBV28 and TRBJ1-5; D uncertain. The V and J ends lost 3 bases and 2 bases respectively, with 11 bases between them. Germline CDR1 MDHEN, CDR2 SYDVKM. This CDR3 comprises 15 residues. CDR3 loop: CASSFHRGGNQPQHF. DNA for the CDR3: TGTGCCAGCAGTTTCCACCGGGGAGGCAATCAGCCCCAGCATTTT.

The rearrangement links TRBV2 to TRBJ1-3, with D tentatively TRBD1 (6 bases). Trimming removed 8 bases from V and 0 bases from J, with 11 bases in between. The germline gives CDR1 SNHLY, CDR2 FYNNEI. This CDR3 has 14 amino acids. CDR3 nucleotides: TGTGCCAGCCTCACAGGGCTCTCTGGAAACACCATATATTTT. Translating gives CASLTGLSGNTIYF.

The chain links TRBV28 to TRBJ2-5; maybe TRBD2 (6 bases). The J call may be faulty, since TRBJ2-7 better matches the DNA end. This CDR3 region has 14 residues. Germline CDR1 and CDR2: MDHEN and SYDVKM. In nucleotides, the CDR3 is TGTGCCAGCAGTTTTCCGGGGAGGTCCTACGAGCAGTACTTC. It translates to CASSFPGRSYEQYF.

The gene calls are TRBV5-4 and TRBJ2-7; D is perhaps TRBD2 (6 bases). Trimming took off 0 bases at V and 7 bases at J, with 14 bases between the two ends. Germline CDR1 SGHNT, CDR2 YYREEE (reference sequence). The CDR3 is 14 amino acids. Here the CDR3 reads CASSLDTVRGEQYF. Here the CDR3 DNA reads TGTGCCAGCAGCTTGGACACCGTTCGGGGGGAGCAGTACTTC.

The sample holds a few counts of this clone. The chain links TRBV6-6 to TRBJ1-6, with a possible D match to TRBD1 (6 bases). This CDR3 region has 15 residues. Germline CDR1 and CDR2: MNHNY and SVGAGI (reference sequence). The V end lost 6 bases, the J end lost 7 bases, and 16 bases lay between the germline ends. This CDR3 is CASSGQTFLNSPLHF. The CDR3 DNA sequence: TGTGCCAGCAGCGGACAGACCTTCTTAAATTCACCCCTCCACTTT.

V gene TRBV5-5 combines with J gene TRBJ2-2, with D possibly matching TRBD2 (5 bases). V was trimmed by 4 bases and J by 2 bases, leaving 12 bases between them. There are 15 residues in the CDR3. Germline V gene sequence: CDR1 SGHKS, CDR2 YYEKEE (reference sequence). CDR3 DNA sequence: TGTGCCAGCAGCCAAAGCGGATTTAACACCGGGGAGCTGTTTTTT. It specifies CASSQSGFNTGELFF.

The chain links TRBV7-9 to TRBJ2-6, with TRBD1 matching 12 bases. V lost 5 bases and J lost 2; bases outside the gene matches: 4. This CDR3 has 17 residues. Germline CDR1 and CDR2: SEHNR and FQNEAQ (reference sequence). The CDR3 nucleotides read TGTGCCAGCAGCCTGGGACAGGGGGCGCCTGGGGCCAACGTCCTGACTTTC. Translation gives CASSLGQGAPGANVLTF. Complete variable domain (other parts from reference TRBV7-9 and TRBJ2-6): DTGVSQNPRHKITKRGQNVTFRCDPISEHNRLYWYRQTLGQGPEFLTYFQNEAQLEKSRLLSDRFSAERPKGSFSTLEIQRTEQGDSAMYLCASSLGQGAPGANVLTFGAGSRLTVL.

For the CDR3, the DNA is TGTGCCATCGAGGACAGGGGGTTAGCGGGGAAGGCCGGGGAGCTGTTTTTT. It is translated as CAIEDRGLAGKAGELFF. This chain links TRBV10-3 with TRBJ2-2; 10 bases align to TRBD1. V was clipped by 8 bases and J by 6 bases; unmatched bases: 15. The CDR3 has 17 amino acids. Germline CDR1 and CDR2: ENHRY and SYGVKD.

This chain uses TRBV6-1 with TRBJ1-2, with no clear D. The CDR3 runs 14 residues. Trimming pared 0 bases from V and 5 bases from J, leaving 10 bases between. CDR1 MNHNS and CDR2 SASEGT come from the germline V gene. CDR3 amino acids: CASSEARSGYGYTF. In DNA, the CDR3 is TGTGCCAGCAGTGAAGCGCGAAGTGGTTATGGCTACACCTTC.

The V and J genes are TRBV29-1 and TRBJ2-7; 11 bases match TRBD2. Germline V CDR1 and CDR2: SQVTM, ANQGSEA. CDR3 size: 16 residues. V was pared by 4 bases and J by 2 bases, with 10 bases of the junction left unmatched. The CDR3 reads CSVVFTSGSIAYEQYF. The CDR3 region has the DNA TGCAGCGTTGTTTTTACTAGCGGGAGCATCGCCTACGAGCAGTACTTC.

The rearrangement joins TRBV30 to TRBJ1-6, with D perhaps TRBD1 (6 bases). The CDR3 is 15 residues long. V dropped 2 bases and J dropped 7 bases, with 15 bases sitting between them. Germline V lookup: CDR1 GTSNPN, CDR2 SVGIG (reference sequence). The CDR3 region is CAWSLLDRRNSPLHF. In DNA form, the CDR3 reads TGTGCCTGGAGTCTCCTGGACAGACGAAATTCACCCCTCCACTTT.

This chain links TRBV4-3 with TRBJ1-5; unclear D gene. V was shortened by 3 bases and J by 4 bases, with 10 bases between the two germline ends. The germline CDR1 and CDR2 sequences are LGHNA and YSLEER. The CDR3 is 14 residues long. The CDR3 sequence is CASSQQTGNQPQHF. The CDR3 DNA reads TGCGCCAGCAGCCAGCAGACTGGGAATCAGCCCCAGCATTTT.

The chain employs TRBV19 and TRBJ1-5; D ambiguous. The V and J ends lost 7 bases and 5 bases respectively, with 9 bases between them. This CDR3 comprises 12 residues. Looked up from germline, CDR1 is LNHDA and CDR2 is SQIVND (reference sequence). The CDR3 DNA follows: TGTGCCAGTACGACTGAATATCAGCCCCAGCATTTT. This translates into CASTTEYQPQHF.

V is TRBV5-1 and J is TRBJ2-2; 7 nucleotides agree with TRBD2. Germline CDR1 is SGHRS and CDR2 is YFSETQ. The CDR3 length is 15 residues. Losses at the gene ends were 2 bases for V and 3 bases for J; bases not matched to a gene: 4. CDR3 DNA: TGCGCCAGCAGCTTACCCGCGGGAGACACCGGGGAGCTGTTTTTT. Protein: CASSLPAGDTGELFF.

The V gene is TRBV6-5, the J gene TRBJ1-5, with 8 bases fitting TRBD1. The CDR3 covers 16 residues. With 4 bases clipped from V and 5 bases from J, the junction kept 10 bases outside the gene matches. The V gene's germline CDR1 is MNHEY and CDR2 SVGAGI. The DNA of the CDR3 is TGTGCCAGCAGTTCTCAAGGACAGGGCTCGGATCAGCCCCAGCATTTT. Amino acid sequence: CASSSQGQGSDQPQHF.